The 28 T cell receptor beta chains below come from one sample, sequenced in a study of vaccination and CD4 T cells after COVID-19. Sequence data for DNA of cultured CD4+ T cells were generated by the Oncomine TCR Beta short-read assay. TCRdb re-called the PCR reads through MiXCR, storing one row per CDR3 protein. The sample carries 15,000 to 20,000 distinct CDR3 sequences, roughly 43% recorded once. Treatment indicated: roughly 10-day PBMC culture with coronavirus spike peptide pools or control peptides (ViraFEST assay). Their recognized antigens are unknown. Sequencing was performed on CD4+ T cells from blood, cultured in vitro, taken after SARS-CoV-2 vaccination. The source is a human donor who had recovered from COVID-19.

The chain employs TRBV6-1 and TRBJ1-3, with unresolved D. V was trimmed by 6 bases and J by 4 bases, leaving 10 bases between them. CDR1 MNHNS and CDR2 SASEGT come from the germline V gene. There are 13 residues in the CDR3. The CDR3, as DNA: TGTGCCAGCAGAGCCCTGGGAGGAAACACCATATATTTT. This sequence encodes CASRALGGNTIYF.

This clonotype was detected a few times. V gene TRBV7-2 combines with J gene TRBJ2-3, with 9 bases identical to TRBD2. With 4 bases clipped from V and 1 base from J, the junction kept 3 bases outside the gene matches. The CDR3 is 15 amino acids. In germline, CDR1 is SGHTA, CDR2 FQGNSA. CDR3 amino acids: CASSSWTSGTDTQYF. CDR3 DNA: TGTGCCAGCAGCTCTTGGACTAGCGGCACAGATACGCAGTATTTT.

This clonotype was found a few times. The CDR3 is CASSQVTSGMREQYF. CDR3 nucleotides: TGTGCCAGCAGCCAAGTTACTAGCGGGATGAGGGAGCAGTACTTC. The rearrangement links TRBV14 to TRBJ2-7, with 10 bases lining up with TRBD2. The length of the CDR3 is 15 residues. Looked up from germline, CDR1 is SGHDN and CDR2 is FVKESK. With 1 base clipped from V and 7 bases from J, the junction kept 7 bases outside the gene matches.

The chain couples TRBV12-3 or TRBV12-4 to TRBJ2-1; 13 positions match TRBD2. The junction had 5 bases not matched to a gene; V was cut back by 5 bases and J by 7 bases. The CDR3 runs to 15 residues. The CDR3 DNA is TGTGCCAGCAGTCCCTGGACTAGCGGGAGAAATGAGCAGTTCTTC. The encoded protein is CASSPWTSGRNEQFF.

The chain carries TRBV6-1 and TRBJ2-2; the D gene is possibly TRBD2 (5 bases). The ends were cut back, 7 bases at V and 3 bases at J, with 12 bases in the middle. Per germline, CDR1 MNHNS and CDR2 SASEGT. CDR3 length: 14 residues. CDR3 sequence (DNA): TGTGCCAGCACGGACGGGGTGGACACCGGGGAGCTGTTTTTT. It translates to CASTDGVDTGELFF.

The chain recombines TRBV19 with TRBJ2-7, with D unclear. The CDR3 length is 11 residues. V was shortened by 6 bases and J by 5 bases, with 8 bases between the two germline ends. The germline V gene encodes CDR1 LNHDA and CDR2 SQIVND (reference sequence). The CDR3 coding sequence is TGTGCCAGTAGCAATCTGGACGAGCAGTACTTC. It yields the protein CASSNLDEQYF.

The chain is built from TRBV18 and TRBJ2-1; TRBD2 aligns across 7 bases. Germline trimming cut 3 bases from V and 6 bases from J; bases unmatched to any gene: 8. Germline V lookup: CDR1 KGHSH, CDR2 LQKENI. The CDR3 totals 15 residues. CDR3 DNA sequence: TGTGCCAGCTCACCGAATGGCGGGAGTTCCAATGAGCAGTTCTTC. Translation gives CASSPNGGSSNEQFF.

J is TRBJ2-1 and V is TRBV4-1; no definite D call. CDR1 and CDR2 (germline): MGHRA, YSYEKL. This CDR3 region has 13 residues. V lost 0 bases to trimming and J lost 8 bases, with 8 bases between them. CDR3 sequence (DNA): TGCGCCAGCAGCCAAGATGAAGGTTATGAGCAGTTCTTC. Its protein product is CASSQDEGYEQFF.

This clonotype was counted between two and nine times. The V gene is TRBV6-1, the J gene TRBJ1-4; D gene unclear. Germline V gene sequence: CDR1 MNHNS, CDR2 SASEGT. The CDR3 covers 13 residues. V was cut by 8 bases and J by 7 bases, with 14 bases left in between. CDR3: CASSRVWGEKLFF. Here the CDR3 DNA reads TGTGCCAGCTCCCGGGTTTGGGGTGAAAAACTGTTTTTT.

DNA of the CDR3: TGTGCCATCAGAGGCTCGACAGGGGTAGACTCTGGGGCCAACGTCCTGACTTTC. Amino acids: CAIRGSTGVDSGANVLTF. The chain is built from TRBV10-3 and TRBJ2-6; 8 bases agree with TRBD1. The CDR3 extends over 18 amino acids. With V trimmed by 6 bases and J by 0 bases, 10 bases remained unmatched. The germline gives CDR1 ENHRY, CDR2 SYGVKD.

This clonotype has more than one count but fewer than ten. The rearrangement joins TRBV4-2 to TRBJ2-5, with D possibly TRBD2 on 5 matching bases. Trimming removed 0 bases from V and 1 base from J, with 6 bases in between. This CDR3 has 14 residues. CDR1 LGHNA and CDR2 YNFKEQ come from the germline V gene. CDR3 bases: TGTGCCAGCAGCCAAGAACGGGGCCAAGAGACCCAGTACTTC. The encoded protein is CASSQERGQETQYF.

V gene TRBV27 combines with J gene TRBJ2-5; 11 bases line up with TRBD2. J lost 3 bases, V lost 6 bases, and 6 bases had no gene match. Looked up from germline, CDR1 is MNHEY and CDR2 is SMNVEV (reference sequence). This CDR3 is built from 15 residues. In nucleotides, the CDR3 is TGTGCCAGCAGCTTGCTAGCGGGAGGAGAAGAGACCCAGTACTTC. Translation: CASSLLAGGEETQYF.

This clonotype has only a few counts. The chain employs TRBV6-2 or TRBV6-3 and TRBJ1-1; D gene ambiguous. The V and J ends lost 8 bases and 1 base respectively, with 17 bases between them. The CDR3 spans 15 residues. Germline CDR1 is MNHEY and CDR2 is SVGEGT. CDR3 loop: CASSNPIGWNTEAFF. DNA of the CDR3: TGTGCCAGCTCGAACCCGATTGGTTGGAACACTGAAGCTTTCTTT.

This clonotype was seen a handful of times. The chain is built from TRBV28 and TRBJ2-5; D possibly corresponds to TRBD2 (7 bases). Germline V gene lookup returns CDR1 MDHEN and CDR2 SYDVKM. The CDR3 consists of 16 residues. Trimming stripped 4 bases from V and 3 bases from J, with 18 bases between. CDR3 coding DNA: TGTGCCAGCAGTTCACCCCGGGGGGCGAGGGAAGAGACCCAGTACTTC. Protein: CASSSPRGAREETQYF.

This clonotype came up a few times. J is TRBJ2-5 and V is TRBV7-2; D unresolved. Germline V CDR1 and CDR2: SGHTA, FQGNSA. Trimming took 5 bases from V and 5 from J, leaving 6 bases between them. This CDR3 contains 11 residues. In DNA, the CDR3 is TGTGCCAGCAGCGAACAGGAGACCCAGTACTTC. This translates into CASSEQETQYF. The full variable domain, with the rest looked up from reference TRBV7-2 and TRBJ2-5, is GAGVSQSPSNKVTEKGKDVELRCDPISGHTALYWYRQSLGQGLEFLIYFQGNSAPDKSGLPSDRFSAERTGGSVSTLTIQRTQQEDSAVYLCASSEQETQYFGPGTRLLVL.

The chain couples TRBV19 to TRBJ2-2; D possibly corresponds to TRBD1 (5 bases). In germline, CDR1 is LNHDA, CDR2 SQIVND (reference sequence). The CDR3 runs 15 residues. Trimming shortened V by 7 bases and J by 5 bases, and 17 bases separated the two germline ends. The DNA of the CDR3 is TGTGCCAGTAAGGGGCTAGTTGGGGAAACCGGGGAGCTGTTTTTT. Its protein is CASKGLVGETGELFF.

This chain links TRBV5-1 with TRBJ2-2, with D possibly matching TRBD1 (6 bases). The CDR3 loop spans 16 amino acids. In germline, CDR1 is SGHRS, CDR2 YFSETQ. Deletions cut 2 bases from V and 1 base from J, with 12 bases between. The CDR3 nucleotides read TGCGCCAGCAGCTTAACCGGGACAAAGAACACCGGGGAGCTGTTTTTT. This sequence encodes CASSLTGTKNTGELFF.

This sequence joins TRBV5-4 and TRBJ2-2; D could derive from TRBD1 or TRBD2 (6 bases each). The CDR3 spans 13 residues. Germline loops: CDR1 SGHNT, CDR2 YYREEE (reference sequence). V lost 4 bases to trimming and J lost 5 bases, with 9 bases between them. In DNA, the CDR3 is TGTGCCAGCAGCGGAGGGGGGACCGGGGAGCTGTTTTTT. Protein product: CASSGGGTGELFF.

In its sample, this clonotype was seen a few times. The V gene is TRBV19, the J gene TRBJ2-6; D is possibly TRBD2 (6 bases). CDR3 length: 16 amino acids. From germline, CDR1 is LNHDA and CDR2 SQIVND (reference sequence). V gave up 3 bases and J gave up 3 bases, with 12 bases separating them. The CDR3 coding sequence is TGTGCCAGTAGTATGGAGGGCCGGCGTGGGGCCAACGTCCTGACTTTC. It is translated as CASSMEGRRGANVLTF. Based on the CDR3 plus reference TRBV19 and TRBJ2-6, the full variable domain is DGGITQSPKYLFRKEGQNVTLSCEQNLNHDAMYWYRQDPGQGLRLIYYSQIVNDFQKGDIAEGYSVSREKKESFPLTVTSAQKNPTAFYLCASSMEGRRGANVLTFGAGSRLTVL.

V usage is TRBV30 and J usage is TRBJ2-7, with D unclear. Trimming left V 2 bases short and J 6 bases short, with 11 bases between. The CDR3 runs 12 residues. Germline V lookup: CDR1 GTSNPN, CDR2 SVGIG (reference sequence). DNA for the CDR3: TGTGCCTGGAGTATCTCCGTCCCCGAGCAGTACTTC. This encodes CAWSISVPEQYF.

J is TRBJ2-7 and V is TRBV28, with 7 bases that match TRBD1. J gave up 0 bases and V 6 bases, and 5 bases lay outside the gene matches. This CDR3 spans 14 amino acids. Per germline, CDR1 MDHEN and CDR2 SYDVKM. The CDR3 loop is CASSRAGGSYEQYF. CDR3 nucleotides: TGTGCCAGCAGCCGGGCAGGGGGCTCCTACGAGCAGTACTTC.

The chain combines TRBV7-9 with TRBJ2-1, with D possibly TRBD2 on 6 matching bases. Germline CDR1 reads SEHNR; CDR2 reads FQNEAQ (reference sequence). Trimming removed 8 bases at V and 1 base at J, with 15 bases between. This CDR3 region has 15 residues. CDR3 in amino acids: CASAGGPRSYNEQFF. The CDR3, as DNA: TGTGCCAGCGCTGGAGGGCCTAGGTCCTACAATGAGCAGTTCTTC.

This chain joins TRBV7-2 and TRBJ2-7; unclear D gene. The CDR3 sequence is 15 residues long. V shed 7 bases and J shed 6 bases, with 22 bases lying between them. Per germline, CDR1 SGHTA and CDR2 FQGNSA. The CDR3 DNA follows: TGTGCCAGCAACCAGCCGGGCCCCTGGGGATCCGAGCAGTACTTC. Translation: CASNQPGPWGSEQYF. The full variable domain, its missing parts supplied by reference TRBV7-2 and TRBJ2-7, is GAGVSQSPSNKVTEKGKDVELRCDPISGHTALYWYRQSLGQGLEFLIYFQGNSAPDKSGLPSDRFSAERTGGSVSTLTIQRTQQEDSAVYLCASNQPGPWGSEQYFGPGTRLTVT.

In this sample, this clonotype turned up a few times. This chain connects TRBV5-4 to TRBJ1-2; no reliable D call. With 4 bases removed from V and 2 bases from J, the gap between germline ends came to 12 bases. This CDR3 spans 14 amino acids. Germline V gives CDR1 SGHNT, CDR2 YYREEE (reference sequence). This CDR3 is CASSIETRNYGYTF. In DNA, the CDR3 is TGTGCCAGCAGCATAGAAACTAGGAACTATGGCTACACCTTC.

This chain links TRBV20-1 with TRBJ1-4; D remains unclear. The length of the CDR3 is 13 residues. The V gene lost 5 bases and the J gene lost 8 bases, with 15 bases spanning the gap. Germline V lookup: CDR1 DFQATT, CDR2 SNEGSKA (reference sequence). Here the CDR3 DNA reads TGCAGTGCTCCCGAGGGTGTAGGGGAAAAACTGTTTTTT. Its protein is CSAPEGVGEKLFF.

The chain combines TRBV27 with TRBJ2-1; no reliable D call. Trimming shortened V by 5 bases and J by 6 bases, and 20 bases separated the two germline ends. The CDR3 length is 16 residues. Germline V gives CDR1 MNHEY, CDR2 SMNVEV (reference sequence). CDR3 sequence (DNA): TGTGCCAGCAGTGCCCGTACTAACTACTTCGGCAATGAGCAGTTCTTC. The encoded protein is CASSARTNYFGNEQFF.

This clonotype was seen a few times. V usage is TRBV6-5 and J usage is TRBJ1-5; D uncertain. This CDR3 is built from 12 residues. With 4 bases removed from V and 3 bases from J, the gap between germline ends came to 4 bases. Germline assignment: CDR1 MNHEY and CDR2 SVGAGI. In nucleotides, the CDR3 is TGTGCCAGCAGTTCCGCCAATCAGCCCCAGCATTTT. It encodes CASSSANQPQHF.

As DNA, the CDR3 is TGTGCCAGCAGTAGACTAGCGGGATATGAGCAGTTCTTC. It yields the protein CASSRLAGYEQFF. The chain is built from TRBV6-1 and TRBJ2-1, with 11 bases matching TRBD2. Germline loops: CDR1 MNHNS, CDR2 SASEGT. The CDR3 is made up of 13 amino acids. Trimming cost V 5 bases and J 8 bases; bases outside gene matches: 2.